The 18 T cell receptor beta chains in this list originate from one sample, sequenced in a study of blood T cell repertoires in COVID-19. Using immunoSEQ multiplex PCR, the repertoire was profiled, and TCRdb retains in-frame clones only, with some absent. Of more than 250,000 clones in the sample, almost 90% were seen once. The sample taken for sequencing was PBMCs or T cells enriched from blood (not recorded which). The receptors shown here come from a woman younger than 30 with acute COVID-19.

The chain links TRBV30 to TRBJ1-2, with a tentative D call TRBD1 (6 bases). The CDR3 has 16 residues. V was pared by 3 bases and J by 2 bases, with 19 bases between. CDR1 GTSNPN and CDR2 SVGIG come from the germline V gene (reference sequence). For the CDR3, the DNA is TGTGCCTGGAGACCCGGGACAAGAAACAAAAACTATGGCTACACCTTC. Translation: CAWRPGTRNKNYGYTF. Full variable domain (missing parts from reference TRBV30 and TRBJ1-2): SQTIHQWPATLVQPVGSPLSLECTVEGTSNPNLYWYRQAAGRGLQLLFYSVGIGQISSEVPQNLSASRPQDRQFILSSKKLLLSDSGFYLCAWRPGTRNKNYGYTFGSGTRLTVV.

This clone was seen just once. V usage is TRBV27 and J usage is TRBJ2-7; D unclear. In germline, CDR1 is MNHEY, CDR2 SMNVEV (reference sequence). The CDR3 has 15 amino acids. V was pared by 1 base and J by 3 bases, with 13 bases between. CDR3 coding DNA: TGTGCCAGCAGTTTATGGGCAGGTAGAAACTACGAGCAGTACTTC. Translated: CASSLWAGRNYEQYF.

V gene TRBV27 combines with J gene TRBJ2-5; the match to TRBD2 covers 14 bases. Germline V gene lookup returns CDR1 MNHEY and CDR2 SMNVEV (reference sequence). Trimming cost V 5 bases and J 2 bases; bases outside gene matches: 4. The CDR3 length is 16 residues. This CDR3 reads CASSPGTSGRQETQYF. The DNA for the CDR3 is TGTGCCAGCAGTCCAGGGACTAGCGGGAGACAAGAGACCCAGTACTTC.

The chain couples TRBV19 to TRBJ2-1; 10 positions match TRBD2. Per the germline V gene, CDR1 is LNHDA and CDR2 is SQIVND (reference sequence). V was clipped by 3 bases and J by 8 bases; unmatched bases: 19. CDR3 length equals 19 residues. The CDR3 spells CASSIPRVSGGLRGDEQFF. The CDR3 DNA follows: TGTGCCAGTAGTATTCCCCGGGTTAGCGGGGGGCTTAGGGGGGATGAGCAGTTCTTC.

The chain joins TRBV19 to TRBJ1-2; 9 positions agree with TRBD1. Trimming cost V 3 bases and J 4 bases; bases outside gene matches: 9. The CDR3 runs to 16 residues. CDR1 and CDR2 (germline): LNHDA, SQIVND (reference sequence). CDR3: CASSIWDRVWSYGYTF. The CDR3 region has the DNA TGTGCCAGTAGTATCTGGGACAGGGTTTGGAGCTATGGCTACACCTTC.

This chain uses TRBV5-1 with TRBJ1-6; D not resolved. The CDR3 spans 15 residues. The germline V gene has CDR1 SGHRS and CDR2 YFSETQ. Trimming took off 0 bases at V and 1 base at J, with 5 bases between the two ends. The chain's CDR3 is CASSLAVSYNSPLHF. In DNA form, the CDR3 reads TGCGCCAGCAGCTTGGCCGTATCCTATAATTCACCCCTCCACTTT.

This clone was recorded once. The V gene is TRBV7-6, the J gene TRBJ2-1, with 10 bases fitting TRBD2. CDR1 and CDR2 (germline): SGHVS, FNYEAQ. Losses at the gene ends were 4 bases for V and 6 bases for J; bases not matched to a gene: 9. The CDR3 spans 16 residues. The CDR3 is CASSSTGTSVGNEQFF. The CDR3 DNA reads TGTGCCAGCAGCTCAACCGGGACTAGCGTGGGCAATGAGCAGTTCTTC.

The CDR3 DNA is TGTGCCAGCAGTGGCCTAGCGGGAGTATTGACAGATACGCAGTATTTT. This codes for CASSGLAGVLTDTQYF. The chain uses TRBV28 and TRBJ2-3; 10 bases align to TRBD2. The trim removed 5 bases at V and 3 bases at J, leaving 8 bases unmatched. This CDR3 spans 16 amino acids. CDR1 is MDHEN, CDR2 SYDVKM, per germline.

The chain has TRBV7-2 and TRBJ2-1, with 8 bases that match TRBD2. Per germline, CDR1 SGHTA and CDR2 FQGNSA. V shed 0 bases, J shed 9 bases, and the junction held 7 bases outside the gene matches. The CDR3 consists of 15 residues. Here the CDR3 DNA reads TGTGCCAGCAGCTTAGCATTAGCGGGGAAAGGTGAGCAGTTCTTC. It encodes CASSLALAGKGEQFF. Drawing the rest from reference TRBV7-2 and TRBJ2-1, the complete variable domain is GAGVSQSPSNKVTEKGKDVELRCDPISGHTALYWYRQSLGQGLEFLIYFQGNSAPDKSGLPSDRFSAERTGGSVSTLTIQRTQQEDSAVYLCASSLALAGKGEQFFGPGTRLTVL.

This chain connects TRBV6-5 to TRBJ1-1, with a possible D match to TRBD1 (5 bases). There are 15 residues in the CDR3. Germline V gene sequence: CDR1 MNHEY, CDR2 SVGAGI. Trimming cost V 7 bases and J 0 bases, with 15 bases left between them. CDR3 in amino acids: CASTPGGRVNTEAFF. The CDR3 DNA reads as TGTGCCAGCACCCCGGGTGGCAGGGTGAACACTGAAGCTTTCTTT.

The chain combines TRBV5-1 with TRBJ2-7; 11 bases map to TRBD2. There are 17 residues in the CDR3. V was clipped by 5 bases and J by 3 bases; unmatched bases: 13. Germline lookup yields CDR1 SGHRS and CDR2 YFSETQ. The CDR3 nucleotides are TGCGCCAGCAGGTACGCAGGAACTAGCGGGAGTATCTACGAGCAGTACTTC. Translating gives CASRYAGTSGSIYEQYF.

This clone was seen a handful of times. The same CDR3 arises from other DNA sequences in this sample as well. The chain carries TRBV12-3 or TRBV12-4 and TRBJ2-7, with D perhaps matching TRBD1 (5 bases). The CDR3 is 12 amino acids. Trimming pared 5 bases from V and 3 bases from J, leaving 8 bases between. Here the CDR3 reads CASSPDSYEQYF. The CDR3 DNA follows: TGTGCCAGCAGTCCCGACAGCTACGAGCAGTACTTC.

The chain is built from TRBV6-5 and TRBJ1-4, with D possibly being TRBD1 (5 bases). CDR3 length: 15 amino acids. Looked up from germline, CDR1 is MNHEY and CDR2 is SVGAGI. V shed 7 bases and J shed 7 bases, with 19 bases lying between them. The CDR3 is CASTPFGGKFEKLFF. CDR3 DNA sequence: TGTGCCAGCACCCCTTTTGGGGGGAAGTTTGAAAAACTGTTTTTT.

V gene TRBV7-9 combines with J gene TRBJ2-2; possibly TRBD2 for D (5 bases). The germline gives CDR1 SEHNR, CDR2 FQNEAQ (reference sequence). CDR3 length equals 15 residues. The ends were cut back, 1 base at V and 6 bases at J, with 12 bases in the middle. CDR3 DNA: TGTGCCAGCAGCTTAGAGGCACTCGGGGCCGGGGAGCTGTTTTTT. It translates to CASSLEALGAGELFF.

This chain uses TRBV19 with TRBJ2-3, with TRBD2 matching 11 bases. CDR1 and CDR2 (germline): LNHDA, SQIVND (reference sequence). Germline trimming cut 4 bases from V and 5 bases from J; bases unmatched to any gene: 8. The CDR3 has 16 amino acids. The CDR3 sequence: CASSNFGTSGLDTQYF. The CDR3, as DNA: TGTGCCAGTAGTAATTTTGGGACTAGCGGATTAGATACGCAGTATTTT.

The table lists this clone with a few counts. This chain connects TRBV6-1 to TRBJ1-5; 7 bases map to TRBD1. The germline V gene encodes CDR1 MNHNS and CDR2 SASEGT. Trimming took 1 base from V and 7 from J; bases not matched to a gene: 7. This CDR3 spans 15 amino acids. The CDR3: CASSEDRGEHQPQHF. CDR3 in DNA: TGTGCCAGCAGTGAAGACAGGGGAGAGCACCAGCCCCAGCATTTT.

The gene calls are TRBV6-4 and TRBJ2-1; D remains unclear. Germline values: CDR1 MRHNA, CDR2 SNTAGT. V shed 4 bases and J shed 8 bases, with 12 bases lying between them. CDR3 length: 13 amino acids. This CDR3 is CASSVGGGYEQFF. The DNA of the CDR3 is TGTGCCAGCAGTGTCGGCGGCGGCTATGAGCAGTTCTTC.

The CDR3 DNA reads as TGTGCCAGCACCGTGTCCCCCCCGGGGGACGAGCAGTACTTC. Its protein product is CASTVSPPGDEQYF. The chain uses TRBV28 and TRBJ2-7; tentative D call: TRBD2 (6 bases). The V and J ends lost 7 bases and 5 bases respectively, with 18 bases between them. The CDR3 runs 14 residues. Looked up from germline, CDR1 is MDHEN and CDR2 is SYDVKM.